The 7 T cell receptor beta chains below all came from one sample that was sequenced in a study of siplizumab effects on memory and regulatory T cells. Sequencing was performed with immunoSEQ multiplex PCR; in TCRdb, only in-frame clones are kept and a portion is missing. The sample lists approximately 50,000 clones; 85% to 95% were seen once. The sequenced sample consisted of CD8+ T cells sorted from blood. These receptors originate from a human donor in good health.

This clone occurred once. V usage is TRBV20-1 and J usage is TRBJ2-7; 7 positions agree with TRBD2. Germline assignment: CDR1 DFQATT and CDR2 SNEGSKA (reference sequence). CDR3 length: 11 residues. J gave up 6 bases and V 3 bases, and 2 bases lay outside the gene matches. The chain's CDR3 is CSASTSAEQYF. CDR3 bases: TGCAGTGCTAGCACTAGCGCCGAGCAGTACTTC.

CDR3: CASSVGKGGPPFF. CDR3 sequence (DNA): TGTGCCAGCAGCGTAGGGAAGGGAGGGCCACCGTTCTTC. The J gene is TRBJ2-1, the V gene TRBV9, with 7 bases matching TRBD2. The V segment lost 0 bases and the J segment 15 bases; nucleotides outside the gene matches: 9. Germline loops: CDR1 SGDLS, CDR2 YYNGEE. This CDR3 region has 13 residues.

The chain employs TRBV4-2 and TRBJ2-5; 10 bases agree with TRBD2. Germline CDR1 LGHNA, CDR2 YNFKEQ. V was clipped by 1 base and J by 3 bases; unmatched bases: 5. The CDR3 totals 16 residues. CDR3 amino acids: CASSQVLAGVEETQYF. The CDR3 DNA is TGTGCCAGCAGCCAAGTGCTAGCGGGAGTAGAAGAGACCCAGTACTTC.

V and J are TRBV14 and TRBJ2-7; TRBD2 matches at 7 bases. Germline assignment: CDR1 SGHDN and CDR2 FVKESK. The CDR3 is 16 residues long. The V and J ends lost 4 bases and 1 base, in that order; junction bases with no gene match: 10. CDR3 nucleotide sequence: TGTGCCAGCAGCCCTCTTGGTGGGGGGGATTCCTACGAGCAGTACTTC. This codes for CASSPLGGGDSYEQYF.

This rearrangement joins TRBV5-1 to TRBJ2-3; 8 bases are shared with TRBD2. The CDR3 is made up of 16 amino acids. The germline V gene encodes CDR1 SGHRS and CDR2 YFSETQ. Losses at the gene ends were 3 bases for V and 5 bases for J; bases not matched to a gene: 11. The CDR3 DNA is TGCGCCAGCAGCTCCCCTCGCGGGAGGTTTCAAGATACGCAGTATTTT. Translated, it gives CASSSPRGRFQDTQYF. Together with reference TRBV5-1 and TRBJ2-3, the CDR3 gives the full variable domain: KAGVTQTPRYLIKTRGQQVTLSCSPISGHRSVSWYQQTPGQGLQFLFEYFSETQRNKGNFPGRFSGRQFSNSRSEMNVSTLELGDSALYLCASSSPRGRFQDTQYFGPGTRLTVL.

V is TRBV28 and J is TRBJ2-7, with D possibly TRBD1 on 6 matching bases. Germline lookup yields CDR1 MDHEN and CDR2 SYDVKM. The CDR3 has 17 residues. Trimming took off 4 bases at V and 3 bases at J, with 22 bases between the two ends. The chain's CDR3 is CASSSVKRGLRDYEQYF. The CDR3 nucleotides read TGTGCCAGCAGTTCAGTCAAGAGGGGGTTAAGGGACTACGAGCAGTACTTC.

This rearrangement joins TRBV6-6 to TRBJ1-2; weak D call: TRBD1 (5 bases). The CDR3 consists of 15 residues. CDR1 is MNHNY and CDR2 is SVGAGI in the germline V gene (reference sequence). V was cut by 4 bases and J by 8 bases, with 20 bases left in between. The CDR3 spells CASSFNPEGADGYTF. In DNA, the CDR3 is TGTGCCAGCAGTTTCAATCCTGAAGGGGCAGACGGCTACACCTTC.